Below, 22 T cell receptor beta chains from the same sample are listed, as sequenced in a study of OX40 agonist ivuxolimab in advanced cancers. Here immunoSEQ multiplex PCR was the method, and the copy in TCRdb shows in-frame clones only, minus some. The sample carries more than 25,000 clones, 70% to 90% recorded once. The specimen comprised CD4+ or CD8+ T cells sorted from blood, sampled in a trial of the OX40 agonist ivuxolimab. The source of these receptors is an adult with an advanced solid tumor such as melanoma, head and neck, liver or kidney cancer.

This chain joins TRBV27 and TRBJ1-2; the D is unclear. Looked up from germline, CDR1 is MNHEY and CDR2 is SMNVEV (reference sequence). Trimming took off 2 bases at V and 4 bases at J, with 8 bases between the two ends. This CDR3 spans 13 amino acids. The CDR3 DNA reads TGTGCCAGCAGTTTAGGTCAGCTCTATGGCTACACCTTC. Its translation: CASSLGQLYGYTF.

This chain links TRBV28 with TRBJ1-2; D is perhaps TRBD1 (6 bases). Germline assignment: CDR1 MDHEN and CDR2 SYDVKM. The germline V and J ends were trimmed by 3 bases and 4 bases, with 12 bases remaining between them. This CDR3 has 14 amino acids. CDR3 in DNA: TGTGCCAGCAGTTTCACGGGGGGGCCCTATGGCTACACCTTC. Residues: CASSFTGGPYGYTF.

The chain is built from TRBV6-1 and TRBJ2-2; TRBD1 agrees at 7 bases. This CDR3 comprises 17 residues. Looked up from germline, CDR1 is MNHNS and CDR2 is SASEGT. The ends lost 4 bases at V and 2 bases at J; junction bases unmatched: 10. CDR3 region: CASSAGRGRVNTGELFF. CDR3 bases: TGTGCCAGCAGTGCCGGTAGGGGGCGCGTCAACACCGGGGAGCTGTTTTTT.

The chain couples TRBV13 to TRBJ1-2, with D perhaps TRBD1 (5 bases). Trimming cost V 5 bases and J 4 bases, with 17 bases left between them. The CDR3 loop spans 15 amino acids. Germline V gene lookup returns CDR1 PRHDT and CDR2 FYEKMQ (reference sequence). The CDR3 reads CASSDRVRGVYGYTF. CDR3 coding DNA: TGTGCCAGCAGCGACCGGGTCCGGGGGGTCTATGGCTACACCTTC.

J is TRBJ1-1 and V is TRBV19; a possible D gene is TRBD1 (6 bases). The germline gives CDR1 LNHDA, CDR2 SQIVND (reference sequence). This CDR3 has 19 amino acids. V was shortened by 0 bases and J by 0 bases, with 20 bases between the two germline ends. In DNA, the CDR3 is TGTGCCAGTAGTATAGACCGTGGAGGGGGGGGAATGATGAACACTGAAGCTTTCTTT. Translation: CASSIDRGGGGMMNTEAFF. The entire variable domain, with the rest obtained from reference TRBV19 and TRBJ1-1, is as follows: DGGITQSPKYLFRKEGQNVTLSCEQNLNHDAMYWYRQDPGQGLRLIYYSQIVNDFQKGDIAEGYSVSREKKESFPLTVTSAQKNPTAFYLCASSIDRGGGGMMNTEAFFGQGTRLTVV.

V usage is TRBV7-2 and J usage is TRBJ2-3, with a tentative D call TRBD2 (7 bases). With 5 bases removed from V and 4 bases from J, the gap between germline ends came to 25 bases. Germline CDR1 SGHTA, CDR2 FQGNSA. The CDR3 totals 18 residues. CDR3 in amino acids: CASSPNPRGGRGADTQYF. DNA of the CDR3: TGTGCCAGCAGCCCTAATCCCAGGGGCGGGAGAGGAGCAGATACGCAGTATTTT.

This clone is a singleton in its sample. The V and J genes are TRBV27 and TRBJ2-1, with a weak D call TRBD2 (5 bases). This CDR3 contains 13 residues. Germline assignment: CDR1 MNHEY and CDR2 SMNVEV (reference sequence). The V end lost 3 bases, the J end lost 4 bases, and 7 bases lay between the germline ends. In nucleotides, the CDR3 is TGTGCCAGCAGTTTCGGGGTATACAATGAGCAGTTCTTC. This codes for CASSFGVYNEQFF.

The chain couples TRBV4-1 to TRBJ2-1; D perhaps matches TRBD2 (5 bases). V was shortened by 3 bases and J by 1 base, with 10 bases between the two germline ends. This CDR3 is built from 15 residues. Germline lookup yields CDR1 MGHRA and CDR2 YSYEKL. The chain's CDR3 is CASSQEASSYNEQFF. In DNA, the CDR3 is TGCGCCAGCAGCCAGGAGGCATCTTCCTACAATGAGCAGTTCTTC.

V and J are TRBV4-3 and TRBJ2-3; D is ambiguous. CDR1 is LGHNA and CDR2 is YSLEER in the germline V gene. This CDR3 spans 14 amino acids. V was clipped by 0 bases and J by 4 bases, with 8 bases between them. CDR3 amino acids: CASSQDWVSDTQYF. CDR3 DNA sequence: TGCGCCAGCAGCCAAGACTGGGTGTCAGATACGCAGTATTTT.

The chain combines TRBV19 with TRBJ2-3; D gene unclear. The V gene's germline CDR1 is LNHDA and CDR2 SQIVND (reference sequence). V was pared by 1 base and J by 4 bases, with 12 bases between. The CDR3 covers 15 residues. The CDR3 region is CASSIGAQSADTQYF. Written as DNA, the CDR3 is TGTGCCAGTAGTATAGGGGCTCAAAGCGCAGATACGCAGTATTTT.

The chain has TRBV10-3 and TRBJ1-6, with D hard to call. V shed 0 bases and J shed 7 bases, with 7 bases lying between them. The germline gives CDR1 ENHRY, CDR2 SYGVKD. This CDR3 is built from 14 residues. The CDR3 DNA reads as TGTGCCATCAGTGAGTCGTCAGTAAATTCACCCCTCCACTTT. It codes for CAISESSVNSPLHF.

This rearrangement joins TRBV7-9 to TRBJ2-1, with 8 bases fitting TRBD1. The CDR3 contains 15 residues. Trimming removed 2 bases from V and 8 bases from J; junction bases left unmatched: 8. CDR1 is SEHNR, CDR2 FQNEAQ, per germline (reference sequence). CDR3 coding DNA: TGTGCCAGCAGCTTATTGCAGCACAGGGGGGATGAGCAGTTCTTC. It encodes CASSLLQHRGDEQFF. The whole variable domain, remainder taken from reference TRBV7-9 and TRBJ2-1, is DTGVSQNPRHKITKRGQNVTFRCDPISEHNRLYWYRQTLGQGPEFLTYFQNEAQLEKSRLLSDRFSAERPKGSFSTLEIQRTEQGDSAMYLCASSLLQHRGDEQFFGPGTRLTVL.

The chain employs TRBV28 and TRBJ1-5, with TRBD1 matching over 10 bases. CDR1 is MDHEN and CDR2 is SYDVKM in the germline V gene. Trimming removed 6 bases from V and 11 bases from J; junction bases left unmatched: 13. The CDR3 has 15 residues. DNA for the CDR3: TGTGCCAGCAGGTCAGACAGGGGGCCTCTCCGGGCCCAGCATTTT. Residues: CASRSDRGPLRAQHF.

This clone came up once. This sequence joins TRBV7-8 and TRBJ2-7; D is perhaps TRBD1 or TRBD2 (6 bases each). V was clipped by 1 base and J by 6 bases, with 10 bases between them. The germline CDR1 and CDR2 sequences are SGHVS and FQNEAQ. The CDR3 is 13 residues long. In DNA form, the CDR3 reads TGTGCCAGCAGCTTAGTGGAGGGGGGCGAGCAGTACTTC. It is translated as CASSLVEGGEQYF.

The chain uses TRBV5-6 and TRBJ1-2; tentative D call: TRBD1 (6 bases). This CDR3 is 15 amino acids long. Germline V gene sequence: CDR1 SGHDT, CDR2 YYEEEE. The V end was cut by 2 bases, the J end by 0 bases, with 11 bases between. CDR3 protein: CASSLTRDTNYGYTF. The CDR3, as DNA: TGTGCCAGCAGCTTAACAAGGGACACTAACTATGGCTACACCTTC.

The genes are TRBV5-6 and TRBJ2-7; a possible D gene is TRBD1 (7 bases). Germline CDR1 reads SGHDT; CDR2 reads YYEEEE. This CDR3 has 13 amino acids. Trimming cost V 0 bases and J 7 bases, with 11 bases left between them. CDR3 amino acids: CASSLGQGGEQYF. The DNA for the CDR3 is TGTGCCAGCAGCTTGGGGCAGGGGGGAGAGCAGTACTTC.

In this sample, this clone turned up a few times. The chain is built from TRBV4-3 and TRBJ2-7, with TRBD1 identical over 7 bases. The CDR3 runs 14 residues. With V trimmed by 6 bases and J by 0 bases, 5 bases remained unmatched. Germline CDR1 is LGHNA and CDR2 is YSLEER. The CDR3 here is CASSPGDSSYEQYF. CDR3 DNA: TGCGCCAGCAGTCCAGGGGACAGCTCCTACGAGCAGTACTTC.

The chain uses TRBV28 and TRBJ1-5; no clear D. Trimming took off 6 bases at V and 0 bases at J, with 12 bases between the two ends. The CDR3 is 15 residues long. Germline V CDR1 and CDR2: MDHEN, SYDVKM. The DNA for the CDR3 is TGTGCCAGCAGAATAGGCGGCATTAGCAATCAGCCCCAGCATTTT. Its protein is CASRIGGISNQPQHF.

The CDR3 region is CASSASRRHQANYGYTF. CDR3 bases: TGTGCCAGCAGCGCCTCCCGGAGGCACCAAGCTAACTATGGCTACACCTTC. The chain links TRBV9 to TRBJ1-2; D remains ambiguous. There are 17 residues in the CDR3. The germline V gene has CDR1 SGDLS and CDR2 YYNGEE. The ends were cut back, 3 bases at V and 0 bases at J, with 18 bases in the middle.

CDR3 nucleotides: TGTGCCAGCAGCCCCTGGGGCGGGAGGGCTGAGACCCAGTACTTC. It is translated as CASSPWGGRAETQYF. This rearrangement joins TRBV5-6 to TRBJ2-5; 9 positions match TRBD2. The J segment lost 5 bases and the V segment lost 4 bases, leaving 9 bases of the junction unmatched. The CDR3 runs to 15 residues. Germline CDR1 reads SGHDT; CDR2 reads YYEEEE. The variable domain in full, with the rest retrieved from reference TRBV5-6 and TRBJ2-5, is DAGVTQSPTHLIKTRGQQVTLRCSPKSGHDTVSWYQQALGQGPQFIFQYYEEEERQRGNFPDRFSGHQFPNYSSELNVNALLLGDSALYLCASSPWGGRAETQYFGPGTRLLVL.

The count of this clone is one. Germline is not matched at one junction end, which may reflect a read error. This chain connects TRBV7-7 to TRBJ2-2; the D is unclear. Germline V gene lookup returns CDR1 SSHAT and CDR2 FNYEAQ (reference sequence). The CDR3 consists of 15 residues. CDR3 sequence reads: CASSLAPAGTGELFF. The CDR3, as DNA: TGTGCTAGCAGCTTAGCCCCGGCTGGCACCGGGGAGCTGTTTTTT.

This chain joins TRBV9 and TRBJ1-6; D gene uncertain. Trimming took 0 bases from V and 6 from J, leaving 10 bases between them. CDR1 and CDR2 from the germline V gene are SGDLS and YYNGEE. The CDR3 consists of 15 residues. CDR3 amino acids: CASSVVGASNSPLHF. The CDR3 nucleotides read TGTGCCAGCAGCGTAGTTGGAGCCAGTAATTCACCCCTCCACTTT.